A single sample gave rise to the 26 T cell receptor beta chains below, sequenced in a study of blood T cell repertoires in COVID-19. Using immunoSEQ multiplex PCR, the repertoire was profiled, and TCRdb retains in-frame clones only, with some absent. Counted here are over 140,000 clones, about 80% occurring once; the ten biggest clones make up 3% to 5%. The sequenced material came from peripheral blood. These receptors all come from an older woman with acute or convalescent COVID-19.

Note on this clone: An end of the junction does not agree with germline; a read error may underlie this. V is TRBV12-3 or TRBV12-4 and J is TRBJ1-4, with TRBD1 as a possible D gene (5 bases). CDR3 size: 12 residues. The CDR3 spells CASSGTRGVIIF. The CDR3 DNA reads as TGTGCCAGCAGTGGGACCCGGGGGGTGATAATTTTT.

This clone was recorded once. The chain uses TRBV9 and TRBJ2-1; 16 nucleotides agree with TRBD2. Germline V CDR1 and CDR2: SGDLS, YYNGEE. The V gene end was trimmed by 4 bases and the J gene end by 9 bases; junction bases not matched to a gene: 13. This CDR3 is built from 18 residues. CDR3 amino acids: CASSPGTSGRVSVGEQFF. The CDR3 DNA reads TGTGCCAGCAGCCCTGGGACTAGCGGGAGGGTCTCCGTGGGTGAGCAGTTCTTC.

CDR3 protein: CASSIKASGGTEAFF. The CDR3 bases are TGTGCCAGTAGTATAAAGGCGAGCGGGGGTACTGAAGCTTTCTTT. J is TRBJ1-1 and V is TRBV19, with D perhaps matching TRBD1 (5 bases). The length of the CDR3 is 15 residues. Between the trimmed V and J ends, which lost 2 bases and 5 bases, there was a span of 15 bases. The germline CDR1 and CDR2 sequences are LNHDA and SQIVND (reference sequence).

The chain recombines TRBV7-3 with TRBJ2-3, with TRBD2 as a possible D gene (6 bases). Germline assignment: CDR1 SGHTA and CDR2 FQGTGA. This CDR3 contains 14 residues. V was trimmed by 3 bases and J by 0 bases, leaving 7 bases between them. CDR3 DNA sequence: TGTGCCAGCAGCTTGAGCGGGAGCACAGATACGCAGTATTTT. It codes for CASSLSGSTDTQYF. The whole variable domain, filled in from reference TRBV7-3 and TRBJ2-3, reads GAGVSQTPSNKVTEKGKYVELRCDPISGHTALYWYRQSLGQGPEFLIYFQGTGAADDSGLPNDRFFAVRPEGSVSTLKIQRTERGDSAVYLCASSLSGSTDTQYFGPGTRLTVL.

This clone was observed once. The CDR3, as DNA: TGTGCCATCAGTGGAGAGGGGGAGTTGCAGTTCTTC. Its protein is CAISGEGELQFF. V is TRBV10-3 and J is TRBJ2-1; the D gene is possibly TRBD1 (6 bases). Trimming stripped 4 bases from V and 12 bases from J, with 13 bases between. The V gene's germline CDR1 is ENHRY and CDR2 SYGVKD. CDR3 length: 12 residues.

In this sample, this clone turned up a few times. CDR3 residues: CASSQDGLRGFYTF. The CDR3 region has the DNA TGCGCCAGCAGCCAAGACGGGCTACGGGGATTCTACACCTTC. The J gene is TRBJ1-2, the V gene TRBV4-1, with D unclear. CDR1 is MGHRA, CDR2 YSYEKL, per germline. The length of the CDR3 is 14 residues. Trimming stripped 0 bases from V and 10 bases from J, with 15 bases between.

The chain combines TRBV10-2 with TRBJ1-5, with D unresolved. CDR3 length: 14 amino acids. Trimming took 1 base from V and 6 from J, leaving 10 bases between them. Germline V gives CDR1 WSHSY, CDR2 SAAADI. CDR3 sequence: CASSEFIGSQPQHF. Written as DNA, the CDR3 is TGCGCCAGCAGTGAGTTCATAGGGAGTCAGCCCCAGCATTTT.

The chain uses TRBV7-9 and TRBJ1-2; D remains ambiguous. The CDR3 totals 13 residues. V gave up 6 bases and J gave up 6 bases, with 14 bases separating them. Per the germline V gene, CDR1 is SEHNR and CDR2 is FQNEAQ (reference sequence). The CDR3: CASRPWSSDGYTF. CDR3 in DNA: TGTGCCAGCAGGCCTTGGTCCTCAGATGGCTACACCTTC.

The chain couples TRBV10-3 to TRBJ1-1; 7 bases agree with TRBD1. This CDR3 has 11 residues. Per the germline V gene, CDR1 is ENHRY and CDR2 is SYGVKD. Germline trimming cut 6 bases from V and 11 bases from J; bases unmatched to any gene: 6. CDR3: CAIRSDREAFF. The CDR3, as DNA: TGTGCCATCAGGAGTGACAGGGAGGCTTTCTTT.

The chain links TRBV30 to TRBJ1-2; D not resolved. Germline assignment: CDR1 GTSNPN and CDR2 SVGIG (reference sequence). The CDR3 covers 12 residues. V shed 8 bases and J shed 4 bases, with 14 bases lying between them. The CDR3 bases are TGTGCCAGGAACATGGCCCGCTATGGCTACACCTTC. Protein: CARNMARYGYTF.

The count of this clone is one. The rearrangement uses TRBV3-1 (or the pseudogene TRBV3-2) and TRBJ2-4; the D is unclear. The CDR3 is 15 residues long. Germline V gives CDR1 LGHDT, CDR2 YNNKEL (reference sequence). Trimming took off 4 bases at V and 4 bases at J, with 14 bases between the two ends. Here the CDR3 reads CASSPRGRNKNIQYF. In DNA, the CDR3 is TGTGCCAGCAGCCCCCGAGGAAGGAATAAAAACATTCAGTACTTC.

This clone was seen only a few times. The rearrangement links TRBV7-9 to TRBJ1-2; no reliable D call. With 3 bases removed from V and 3 bases from J, the gap between germline ends came to 8 bases. The CDR3 runs to 13 residues. Germline CDR1 and CDR2: SEHNR and FQNEAQ (reference sequence). CDR3: CASSLETDYGYTF. The CDR3 DNA is TGTGCCAGCAGCTTGGAGACGGACTATGGCTACACCTTC.

Here the CDR3 DNA reads TGTGCCAACTCCCATGACTATACCGGGGAGCTGTTTTTT. Its protein product is CANSHDYTGELFF. This rearrangement joins TRBV6-6 to TRBJ2-2, with D tentatively TRBD2 (5 bases). V lost 10 bases, J lost 5 bases, and 14 bases lay in between. The germline V gene encodes CDR1 MNHNY and CDR2 SVGAGI (reference sequence). This CDR3 region has 13 residues.

The rearrangement joins TRBV2 to TRBJ1-5; tentative D call: TRBD1 (6 bases). The CDR3 spans 14 residues. The germline V gene encodes CDR1 SNHLY and CDR2 FYNNEI. Trimming shortened V by 6 bases and J by 0 bases, and 9 bases separated the two germline ends. CDR3 in amino acids: CASRDSDSNQPQHF. Written as DNA, the CDR3 is TGTGCCAGCAGGGACAGCGATAGCAATCAGCCCCAGCATTTT.

The chain links TRBV5-1 to TRBJ2-3, with D hard to call. The CDR3 loop spans 13 amino acids. Trimming pared 5 bases from V and 0 bases from J, leaving 7 bases between. The germline gives CDR1 SGHRS, CDR2 YFSETQ. This CDR3 reads CASRSTSTDTQYF. The DNA of the CDR3 is TGCGCCAGCAGGTCTACTAGCACAGATACGCAGTATTTT.

The gene calls are TRBV6-2 or TRBV6-3 and TRBJ2-7, with no clear D. There are 15 residues in the CDR3. The V gene's germline CDR1 is MNHEY and CDR2 SVGEGT. V dropped 0 bases and J dropped 1 base, with 10 bases sitting between them. The DNA for the CDR3 is TGTGCCAGCAGTTACTCGATAGAGAGGTCCTACGAGCAGTACTTC. Its translation: CASSYSIERSYEQYF.

CDR3 amino acids: CASSRQTYNEQFF. The DNA for the CDR3 is TGTGCCAGCAGTCGACAGACCTACAATGAGCAGTTCTTC. This rearrangement joins TRBV25-1 to TRBJ2-1, with TRBD1 as a possible D gene (5 bases). This CDR3 has 13 residues. V was shortened by 5 bases and J by 2 bases, with 7 bases between the two germline ends. CDR1 and CDR2 from the germline V gene are MGHDK and SYGVNS.

The V and J genes are TRBV6-6 and TRBJ2-1; TRBD1 aligns across 9 bases. CDR1 and CDR2 (germline): MNHNY, SVGAGI (reference sequence). This CDR3 has 18 amino acids. The ends lost 5 bases at V and 8 bases at J; junction bases unmatched: 19. The CDR3 coding sequence is TGTGCCAGCAGTCCCCTTCGTGCTTTGGGGACAGGGTGGGATGAGCAGTTCTTC. This gives the protein CASSPLRALGTGWDEQFF.

This CDR3 reads CASSFGRGQPQHF. The CDR3 nucleotides read TGTGCCAGCAGTTTTGGCAGGGGTCAGCCCCAGCATTTT. The chain joins TRBV28 to TRBJ1-5; D may be TRBD1 (6 bases). Trimming took 3 bases from V and 6 from J, leaving 9 bases between them. Germline values: CDR1 MDHEN, CDR2 SYDVKM. The CDR3 runs to 13 residues.

V and J are TRBV11-3 and TRBJ2-7, with TRBD2 matching 15 bases. The ends lost 5 bases at V and 5 bases at J; junction bases unmatched: 4. There are 15 residues in the CDR3. The germline gives CDR1 SGHNT, CDR2 YENEEA. The CDR3 here is CASSQRTSGRDEQYF. In DNA, the CDR3 is TGTGCCAGCAGCCAACGGACTAGCGGGAGGGACGAGCAGTACTTC. Looking up the rest from reference TRBV11-3 and TRBJ2-7 gives the full variable domain: EAGVVQSPRYKIIEKKQPVAFWCNPISGHNTLYWYLQNLGQGPELLIRYENEEAVDDSQLPKDRFSAERLKGVDSTLKIQPAELGDSAVYLCASSQRTSGRDEQYFGPGTRLTVT.

V gene TRBV6-5 combines with J gene TRBJ2-7, with D maybe TRBD2 (6 bases). V was cut by 11 bases and J by 4 bases, with 21 bases left in between. CDR1 MNHEY and CDR2 SVGAGI come from the germline V gene. This CDR3 is built from 14 residues. CDR3 protein: CAAKPVGGVYEQYF. As DNA, the CDR3 is TGTGCCGCCAAGCCCGTCGGGGGAGTTTACGAGCAGTACTTC.

J is TRBJ2-7 and V is TRBV10-2; tentative D call: TRBD2 (6 bases). V was trimmed by 6 bases and J by 0 bases, leaving 15 bases between them. CDR3 length equals 15 residues. Germline-derived CDR1 and CDR2 are WSHSY and SAAADI. CDR3 in amino acids: CASRGTGLSSYEQYF. CDR3 nucleotide sequence: TGCGCCAGCAGGGGCACGGGACTCAGCTCCTACGAGCAGTACTTC.

The V and J genes are TRBV9 and TRBJ2-1; D is unresolved. This CDR3 region has 15 residues. Per the germline V gene, CDR1 is SGDLS and CDR2 is YYNGEE. V lost 0 bases to trimming and J lost 4 bases, with 11 bases between them. CDR3 protein: CASSVGSGLYNEQFF. The CDR3 coding sequence is TGTGCCAGCAGCGTAGGGAGTGGGTTATACAATGAGCAGTTCTTC.

The chain uses TRBV18 and TRBJ1-2, with TRBD1 identical over 7 bases. CDR1 KGHSH and CDR2 LQKENI come from the germline V gene. J gave up 4 bases and V 3 bases, and 17 bases lay outside the gene matches. This CDR3 has 18 amino acids. This CDR3 reads CASSPAAAVGQGGYGYTF. The CDR3 DNA reads as TGTGCCAGCTCACCTGCGGCGGCGGTTGGGCAGGGGGGCTATGGCTACACCTTC. Variable domain in full (rest from reference TRBV18 and TRBJ1-2): NAGVMQNPRHLVRRRGQEARLRCSPMKGHSHVYWYRQLPEEGLKFMVYLQKENIIDESGMPKERFSAEFPKEGPSILRIQQVVRGDSAAYFCASSPAAAVGQGGYGYTFGSGTRLTVV.

The V gene is TRBV6-5, the J gene TRBJ1-1; no definite D call. Germline lookup yields CDR1 MNHEY and CDR2 SVGAGI. The CDR3 covers 12 residues. V lost 6 bases and J lost 1, with 6 bases in between. This CDR3 is CASRQRNTEAFF. The CDR3, as DNA: TGTGCCAGCAGGCAGCGGAACACTGAAGCTTTCTTT.

V is TRBV30 and J is TRBJ1-4, with 8 bases that match TRBD1. This CDR3 is built from 13 residues. Per the germline V gene, CDR1 is GTSNPN and CDR2 is SVGIG (reference sequence). The CDR3 reads CGGVDRAGEKLFF. In DNA form, the CDR3 reads TGTGGGGGGGTGGACAGGGCCGGGGAAAAACTGTTTTTT.